Listed below are T cell receptor beta chains from one sample, sequenced in a study of blood T cells in healthy people across ages. TCRdb analysed the 5' RACE reads with MiXCR anew, one entry per CDR3 protein. The sample holds hundreds of thousands of distinct CDR3 sequences, about 61% seen once. The sequenced material came from blood. These receptors were obtained from a man aged 35 to 55 in good health. CDR3s include the opening cysteine and the closing phenylalanine or tryptophan. Each record gives: J gene, D gene, V gene, clone size, CDR3 protein, CDR3 DNA. D genes are given only for firm matches. Rows give clone size only sometimes, using once, few, many, or a class for an expanded clone.

j_call: TRBJ1-2; d_call: -; v_call: TRBV6-5; clone_size: -; cdr3_aa: CASSYLGGGVANYGYTF; cdr3_nt: TGTGCCAGCAGTTACCTTGGTGGGGGGGTTGCTAACTATGGCTACACCTTC
j_call: TRBJ1-4; d_call: -; v_call: TRBV20-1; clone_size: -; cdr3_aa: CSALQGLEKLFF; cdr3_nt: TGCAGTGCTCTACAGGGATTGGAAAAACTGTTTTTT
j_call: TRBJ2-3; d_call: -; v_call: TRBV5-1; clone_size: few; cdr3_aa: CASQASLGRDTQYF; cdr3_nt: TGCGCCAGCCAAGCGTCGCTCGGGAGAGATACGCAGTATTTT
j_call: TRBJ1-2; d_call: -; v_call: TRBV20-1; clone_size: many; cdr3_aa: CSAPAVPVTHGYTF; cdr3_nt: TGCAGTGCCCCCGCGGTCCCCGTTACTCATGGCTACACCTTC
j_call: TRBJ1-1; d_call: TRBD1; v_call: TRBV2; clone_size: many; cdr3_aa: CASSPTGMYTEAFF; cdr3_nt: TGTGCCAGCAGCCCGACAGGGATGTACACTGAAGCTTTCTTT
j_call: TRBJ2-1; d_call: TRBD2; v_call: TRBV4-2; clone_size: few; cdr3_aa: CASSQGSSGRGSNEQFF; cdr3_nt: TGTGCCAGCAGCCAAGGCAGTAGCGGGAGGGGTTCTAATGAGCAGTTCTTC
j_call: TRBJ2-7; d_call: -; v_call: TRBV3-1; clone_size: few; cdr3_aa: CASSQGHGGESEQYF; cdr3_nt: TGTGCCAGCAGCCAAGGGCACGGAGGAGAGAGCGAGCAGTACTTC
j_call: TRBJ2-7; d_call: -; v_call: TRBV21-1; clone_size: few; cdr3_aa: CASTSGQFLSSYEQYF; cdr3_nt: TGTGCCAGCACGAGTGGACAGTTCCTCAGCTCCTACGAGCAGTACTTC
j_call: TRBJ2-7; d_call: -; v_call: TRBV21-1; clone_size: -; cdr3_aa: CASSKTGNPYEQYF; cdr3_nt: TGTGCCAGCAGCAAAACAGGGAACCCCTACGAGCAGTACTTC
j_call: TRBJ2-7; d_call: TRBD1; v_call: TRBV12-3/TRBV12-4; clone_size: many; cdr3_aa: CASRYTGTGGEQYF; cdr3_nt: TGTGCCAGCAGATATACCGGGACAGGGGGCGAGCAGTACTTC
j_call: TRBJ2-5; d_call: TRBD2; v_call: TRBV20-1; clone_size: -; cdr3_aa: CSASSRTSEQETQYF; cdr3_nt: TGCAGTGCCAGTTCCCGGACTAGCGAACAAGAGACCCAGTACTTC
j_call: TRBJ1-2; d_call: -; v_call: TRBV7-8; clone_size: once; cdr3_aa: CASSFSYNYGYTF; cdr3_nt: TGTGCCAGCAGCTTTTCATATAACTATGGCTACACCTTC
j_call: TRBJ1-5; d_call: -; v_call: TRBV27; clone_size: -; cdr3_aa: CASSPNRANQPQHF; cdr3_nt: TGTGCCAGCAGTCCTAACAGGGCTAATCAGCCCCAGCATTTT
j_call: TRBJ1-2; d_call: -; v_call: TRBV24-1; clone_size: few; cdr3_aa: CATSDPKPTGWGYTF; cdr3_nt: TGTGCCACCAGTGATCCAAAACCCACAGGCTGGGGCTACACCTTC
j_call: TRBJ2-1; d_call: TRBD2; v_call: TRBV20-1; clone_size: -; cdr3_aa: CSARAGLGQFF; cdr3_nt: TGCAGTGCTAGGGCAGGACTAGGGCAGTTCTTC